The rows below give T cell receptor beta chains drawn from one sample of a study of beta chain features in type 1 diabetes. Some clones are missing from TCRdb's copy, which holds only in-frame ones; the method was immunoSEQ multiplex PCR. The sample lists more than 300,000 clones; approximately 12% were seen once. Sequencing was done on a sample of naive CD4+ T cells from blood. Receptors originate from a woman between 18 and 30 years old with type 1 diabetes. Each CDR3 is given with its conserved first and last residue. A D gene is named only where the DNA matches it firmly.

TRBD1 TRBJ2-7 TRBV15 CATSPGTAPFYEQYF
TRBD2 TRBJ2-3 TRBV11-3 CASSLRLAGATDTQYF
- TRBJ1-1 TRBV14 CASRLSSGEAFF
- TRBJ1-1 TRBV11-3 CASSSHRMNTEAFF
TRBD1 TRBJ2-7 TRBV19 CASSRTGAYEQYF
- TRBJ2-1 TRBV7-2 CASTLAFTVGSYNEQFF
- TRBJ1-1 TRBV29-1 CSVVRFKNTEAFF
- TRBJ1-4 TRBV14 CASSQDGVLGTTSEKLFF
- TRBJ2-7 TRBV2 CASSGFERDPGEYF
- TRBJ1-1 TRBV21-1 CASTIRQGDTEAFF